This TCR beta chain was observed in a study of cytomegalovirus exposure and HLA in healthy donors. Study results and caveats: Published work reported that the classifier diagnosed cytomegalovirus status with high specificity and sensitivity. Subsequent analysis showed first-cohort TCR clusters tending to co-occur in 120 validation repertoires. The authors listed 180 or so TCR beta chains as cytomegalovirus-associated. Rarity marked most TCR sequences, yet some public TCRs occurred in many donors.

J lost 8 bases, V lost 2 bases, and 12 bases had no gene match. This CDR3 has 16 residues. The germline V gene encodes CDR1 MGHRA and CDR2 YSYEKL. Some clones are missing from TCRdb's copy, which holds only in-frame ones; the method was immunoSEQ multiplex PCR. Of approximately 60,000 clones listed, under 95% were seen once; the top ten hold 1% to 1.5%. In regard to this clone: No antigen is known for it.

The chain is built from TRBV4-1 and TRBJ2-1; 7 bases align to TRBD1. The TCR originated in a woman younger than 30 in good health and CMV-seronegative. Sequencing used PBMCs. CDR3 DNA sequence: TGCGCCAGCAGCCAACTGACAGGGAAAAGGGCCGATGAGCAGTTCTTC. It yields the protein CASSQLTGKRADEQFF.